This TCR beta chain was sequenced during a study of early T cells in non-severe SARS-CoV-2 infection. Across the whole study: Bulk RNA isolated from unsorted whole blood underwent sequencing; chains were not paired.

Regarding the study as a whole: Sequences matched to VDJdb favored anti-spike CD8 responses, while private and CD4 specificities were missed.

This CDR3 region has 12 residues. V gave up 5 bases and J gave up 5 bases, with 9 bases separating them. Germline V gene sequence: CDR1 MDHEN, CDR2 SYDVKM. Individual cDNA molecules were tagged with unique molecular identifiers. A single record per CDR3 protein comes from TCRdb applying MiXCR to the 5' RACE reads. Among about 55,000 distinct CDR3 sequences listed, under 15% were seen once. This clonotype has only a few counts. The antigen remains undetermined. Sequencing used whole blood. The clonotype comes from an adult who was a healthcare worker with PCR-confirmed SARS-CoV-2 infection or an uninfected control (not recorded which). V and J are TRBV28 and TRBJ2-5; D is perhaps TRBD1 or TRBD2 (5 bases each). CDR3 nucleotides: TGTGCCAGCAGTATAGGGACGGAGACCCAGTACTTC. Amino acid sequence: CASSIGTETQYF.